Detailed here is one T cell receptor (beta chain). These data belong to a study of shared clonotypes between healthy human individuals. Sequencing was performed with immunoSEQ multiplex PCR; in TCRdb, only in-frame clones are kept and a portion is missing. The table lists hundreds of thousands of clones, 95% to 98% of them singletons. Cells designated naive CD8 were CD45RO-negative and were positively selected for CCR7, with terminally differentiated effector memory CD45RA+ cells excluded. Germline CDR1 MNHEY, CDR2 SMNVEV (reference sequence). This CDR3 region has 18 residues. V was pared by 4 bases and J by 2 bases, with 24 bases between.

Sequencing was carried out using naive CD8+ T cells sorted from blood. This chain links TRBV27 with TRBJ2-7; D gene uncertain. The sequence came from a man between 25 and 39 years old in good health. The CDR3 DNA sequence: TGTGCCAGCAGTTCCACGACTGAGCCCGGACGAAAACCCTACGAGCAGTACTTC. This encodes CASSSTTEPGRKPYEQYF.